One and the same sample provided the 25 T cell receptor beta chains below, sequenced in a study of T cell responses to AZD1222 COVID-19 vaccine. TCRdb's table, derived via immunoSEQ multiplex PCR, lists solely in-frame clones and lacks some. The sample records about 140,000 clones, about 92% being singletons. Sequenced material: peripheral blood, taken 28 days after the second AZD1222 dose. All receptors come from an adult who received the AZD1222 COVID-19 vaccine.

The V and J genes are TRBV19 and TRBJ1-2, with D possibly being TRBD1 (5 bases). Germline-derived CDR1 and CDR2 are LNHDA and SQIVND (reference sequence). The CDR3 length is 15 residues. V shed 3 bases and J shed 2 bases, with 13 bases lying between them. The chain's CDR3 is CASSIPGMANYGYTF. In DNA, the CDR3 is TGTGCCAGTAGTATCCCAGGGATGGCCAACTATGGCTACACCTTC.

This clone was recorded only once. The chain has TRBV29-1 and TRBJ2-1; D is undetermined. The CDR3 contains 14 residues. The germline V gene has CDR1 SQVTM and CDR2 ANQGSEA. The ends were cut back, 7 bases at V and 8 bases at J, with 21 bases in the middle. The CDR3 here is CSAHRTVSRDEQFF. CDR3 in DNA: TGCAGCGCACACCGGACGGTTTCAAGGGATGAGCAGTTCTTC.

This sequence joins TRBV9 and TRBJ2-7, with D tentatively TRBD1 (5 bases). The germline V and J ends were trimmed by 0 bases and 3 bases, with 16 bases remaining between them. The CDR3 covers 16 residues. The V gene's germline CDR1 is SGDLS and CDR2 YYNGEE. This chain's CDR3 is CASSVGEGLGDYEQYF. The CDR3, as DNA: TGTGCCAGCAGCGTAGGAGAAGGTCTAGGGGACTACGAGCAGTACTTC.

At least ten counts were recorded for this clone. This chain joins TRBV7-3 and TRBJ2-2; D remains ambiguous. The CDR3 totals 14 residues. Trimming stripped 1 base from V and 1 base from J, with 4 bases between. CDR1 is SGHTA, CDR2 FQGTGA, per germline. The CDR3: CASSLIMNTGELFF. Here the CDR3 DNA reads TGTGCCAGCAGCTTAATCATGAACACCGGGGAGCTGTTTTTT.

This chain links TRBV25-1 with TRBJ2-2, with TRBD1 as a possible D gene (5 bases). The V end lost 1 base, the J end lost 4 bases, and 10 bases lay between the germline ends. Per germline, CDR1 MGHDK and CDR2 SYGVNS. The CDR3 sequence is 15 residues long. The CDR3 bases are TGTGCCAGCAGTGAATTAAGGGGCGGCACCGGGGAGCTGTTTTTT. It translates to CASSELRGGTGELFF.

The chain is built from TRBV5-8 and TRBJ1-1; D call uncertain. Trimming stripped 4 bases from V and 6 bases from J, with 10 bases between. CDR1 and CDR2 from the germline V gene are SGHTS and YDEGEE. The CDR3 loop spans 12 amino acids. The chain's CDR3 is CASSRALPEAFF. The CDR3 nucleotides are TGTGCCAGCAGCCGGGCCCTACCTGAAGCTTTCTTT.

The V and J genes are TRBV5-1 and TRBJ1-2; D unclear. The germline V gene has CDR1 SGHRS and CDR2 YFSETQ. The CDR3 runs to 14 residues. V dropped 4 bases and J dropped 5 bases, with 15 bases sitting between them. The DNA for the CDR3 is TGCGCCAGCAGCCCCGGACCGGTTCGGTATGGCTACACCTTC. As protein: CASSPGPVRYGYTF.

The chain joins TRBV4-1 to TRBJ2-3, with TRBD2 identical over 7 bases. V shed 4 bases and J 2 bases; nucleotides not matched to a gene: 12. The CDR3 has 17 residues. Germline CDR1 and CDR2: MGHRA and YSYEKL. The CDR3: CASSRGREGATTDTQYF. The CDR3 nucleotides are TGCGCCAGCAGCCGAGGGAGGGAGGGAGCTACCACAGATACGCAGTATTTT.

The CDR3 DNA reads as TGTGCCAGGGAGACTAGCGGGAACACCGGGGAGCTGTTTTTT. Protein: CARETSGNTGELFF. This chain connects TRBV2 to TRBJ2-2, with TRBD2 identical over 9 bases. Germline-derived CDR1 and CDR2 are SNHLY and FYNNEI. The CDR3 consists of 14 residues. The V gene end was trimmed by 9 bases and the J gene end by 1 base; junction bases not matched to a gene: 3.

This chain joins TRBV7-3 and TRBJ2-1, with D tentatively TRBD2 (6 bases). The V gene lost 0 bases and the J gene lost 7 bases, with 13 bases spanning the gap. Germline V gene data show CDR1 as SGHTA and CDR2 as FQGTGA. This CDR3 is built from 15 residues. In DNA, the CDR3 is TGTGCCAGCAGCTTAACTGGGACTGCGATAAATGAGCAGTTCTTC. It is translated as CASSLTGTAINEQFF.

This clone turned up a few times. This chain uses TRBV19 with TRBJ1-4; possible D gene TRBD1, 5 bases. CDR1 and CDR2 from the germline V gene are LNHDA and SQIVND (reference sequence). Trimming removed 5 bases at V and 2 bases at J, with 12 bases between. The CDR3 covers 15 residues. The CDR3 loop reads CASSPWDGTNEKLFF. The DNA for the CDR3 is TGTGCCAGTAGTCCATGGGACGGTACTAATGAAAAACTGTTTTTT.

This chain joins TRBV5-1 and TRBJ1-1; D is ambiguous. The CDR3 spans 17 residues. Germline V gives CDR1 SGHRS, CDR2 YFSETQ. The V end was cut by 0 bases, the J end by 3 bases, with 18 bases between. CDR3 bases: TGCGCCAGCAGCTTGGCCCAGCTAGGGATGGGCTACACTGAAGCTTTCTTT. As protein: CASSLAQLGMGYTEAFF.

Concerning this clone itself: One end of the junction is discordant with germline, which a read error may explain. This chain connects TRBV28 to TRBJ1-2, with 9 bases aligning to TRBD1. The CDR3 spans 13 residues. Per germline, CDR1 MDHEN and CDR2 SYDVKM. CDR3 protein: CASSLTGTGLNGF. In DNA, the CDR3 is TGTGCCAGCAGTCTGACCGGGACAGGGTTAAATGGCTTC.

The chain combines TRBV9 with TRBJ2-7, with 8 bases lining up with TRBD2. This CDR3 contains 11 residues. Trimming took 7 bases from V and 9 from J; bases not matched to a gene: 6. Germline V gene data show CDR1 as SGDLS and CDR2 as YYNGEE. CDR3 amino acids: CASSGGEGQYF. The CDR3 DNA sequence: TGTGCCAGCTCCGGGGGGGAAGGGCAGTACTTC.

The rearrangement uses TRBV28 and TRBJ1-3; TRBD1 is a possible D gene (6 bases). The CDR3 is 16 amino acids. V lost 5 bases and J lost 0, with 14 bases in between. Germline-derived CDR1 and CDR2 are MDHEN and SYDVKM. Written as DNA, the CDR3 is TGTGCCAGCAGTCGGCAATCAGGGGTCTCTGGAAACACCATATATTTT. Translating it yields CASSRQSGVSGNTIYF.

The V and J genes are TRBV10-2 and TRBJ1-2; D not certain. Trimming cost V 8 bases and J 7 bases, with 17 bases left between them. Germline V lookup: CDR1 WSHSY, CDR2 SAAADI. This CDR3 has 13 amino acids. The CDR3 coding sequence is TGCGCCAGCGCTCCTAGCTTGGGAAGTGGCTACACCTTC. Encoded protein: CASAPSLGSGYTF.

This chain uses TRBV7-6 with TRBJ2-3, with D perhaps assigned TRBD1 or TRBD2 (5 bases each). This CDR3 is built from 15 residues. The ends were cut back, 1 base at V and 1 base at J, with 9 bases in the middle. Germline loops: CDR1 SGHVS, CDR2 FNYEAQ. The CDR3 sequence is CASSLEGRGTDTQYF. CDR3 bases: TGTGCCAGCAGCTTAGAGGGGCGGGGCACAGATACGCAGTATTTT.

This chain uses TRBV10-3 with TRBJ1-6, with D maybe TRBD1 (5 bases). In germline, CDR1 is ENHRY, CDR2 SYGVKD. This CDR3 region has 15 residues. Trimming removed 8 bases from V and 7 bases from J, with 18 bases in between. DNA for the CDR3: TGTGCCATCCGCCCGGGCAGGGAGAGAAATTCACCCCTCCACTTT. The encoded protein is CAIRPGRERNSPLHF.

The chain recombines TRBV7-8 with TRBJ1-1, with 9 nucleotides matching TRBD1. After removal of 6 bases from V and 5 bases from J, the junction contained 13 bases not matched to a gene. The germline gives CDR1 SGHVS, CDR2 FQNEAQ. There are 16 residues in the CDR3. This chain's CDR3 is CASRVPGQGEMTEAFF. The CDR3 DNA reads TGTGCCAGCAGGGTGCCGGGACAGGGCGAGATGACTGAAGCTTTCTTT.

This clone was detected only once. The V gene is TRBV5-1, the J gene TRBJ2-5; D gene uncertain. CDR1 and CDR2 from the germline V gene are SGHRS and YFSETQ. Trimming left V 6 bases short and J 1 base short, with 13 bases between. The CDR3 is 14 amino acids. CDR3 coding DNA: TGCGCCAGCACTACCGACTCCTTCCAAGAGACCCAGTACTTC. This sequence encodes CASTTDSFQETQYF.

The chain recombines TRBV7-9 with TRBJ1-1, with 8 bases that match TRBD1. The CDR3 consists of 16 residues. The germline CDR1 and CDR2 sequences are SEHNR and FQNEAQ (reference sequence). The trim removed 6 bases at V and 3 bases at J, leaving 12 bases unmatched. CDR3 protein: CASRSPGQELDTEAFF. The CDR3 bases are TGTGCCAGCAGATCGCCGGGACAGGAGCTGGACACTGAAGCTTTCTTT.

This clone occurred once. CDR3 coding DNA: TGTGCCAGCTCACCACCGACGGGGAAAGCTAATGAAAAACTGTTTTTT. Its translation is CASSPPTGKANEKLFF. The chain is built from TRBV18 and TRBJ1-4; D ambiguous. V dropped 0 bases and J dropped 3 bases, with 11 bases sitting between them. The CDR3 sequence is 16 residues long. In germline, CDR1 is KGHSH, CDR2 LQKENI. Filled out from reference TRBV18 and TRBJ1-4, the complete variable domain reads NAGVMQNPRHLVRRRGQEARLRCSPMKGHSHVYWYRQLPEEGLKFMVYLQKENIIDESGMPKERFSAEFPKEGPSILRIQQVVRGDSAAYFCASSPPTGKANEKLFFGSGTQLSVL.

The chain has TRBV28 and TRBJ1-5; 10 bases are a match to TRBD1. Germline CDR1 MDHEN, CDR2 SYDVKM. Trimming cost V 7 bases and J 6 bases; bases outside gene matches: 9. The CDR3 covers 15 residues. The CDR3 loop reads CASTPDRGQVQPQHF. Written as DNA, the CDR3 is TGTGCCAGCACCCCTGACAGGGGGCAAGTTCAGCCCCAGCATTTT.

The chain uses TRBV7-2 and TRBJ2-5, with 9 bases that match TRBD1. The CDR3 length is 15 residues. Germline CDR1 SGHTA, CDR2 FQGNSA. Unmatched junction bases numbered 5, after V lost 1 base and J lost 5 bases. The CDR3 protein is CASSLVGTGRETQYF. The CDR3 nucleotides read TGTGCCAGCAGCTTAGTGGGGACAGGGCGGGAGACCCAGTACTTC.

The rearrangement links TRBV28 to TRBJ2-3; tentatively, D is TRBD2 (6 bases). Germline CDR1 MDHEN, CDR2 SYDVKM. The CDR3 totals 14 residues. The V end lost 6 bases, the J end lost 5 bases, and 15 bases lay between the germline ends. The CDR3 region has the DNA TGTGCCAGCAGGCGACCCCGGGAGCGAGATACGCAGTATTTT. Amino acids: CASRRPRERDTQYF.